A selection of T cell receptor beta chains follows, all from one sample in a study of beta chain features in type 1 diabetes. Using immunoSEQ multiplex PCR, the repertoire was profiled, and TCRdb retains in-frame clones only, with some absent. The sample shows approximately 170,000 clones, 6% to 9% of them seen only once. What was sequenced was central memory CD4+ T cells from blood. The receptor set was obtained from a man in his late teens or twenties with type 1 diabetes. Each CDR3 is given with its conserved first and last residue. The D gene is left open where the match is weak. Size is stated for part of the rows, as once, few or many counts, or as a class when the clone is expanded.

v_gene: TRBV5-1
j_gene: TRBJ2-3
len: 15
d_gene: TRBD1
abundance: -
CDR3aa: CASSLGTGGSDTQYF
CDR3nt: TGCGCCAGCAGCTTAGGGACAGGGGGTTCGGATACGCAGTATTTT

v_gene: TRBV28
j_gene: TRBJ2-7
len: 13
d_gene: TRBD2
abundance: few
CDR3aa: CASSFGGRGEQYF
CDR3nt: TGTGCCAGCAGTTTCGGCGGGAGAGGCGAGCAGTACTTC

v_gene: TRBV10-3
j_gene: TRBJ1-5
len: 17
d_gene: -
abundance: many
CDR3aa: CAISESGADNSNQPQHF
CDR3nt: TGTGCCATCAGTGAGTCGGGGGCGGACAATAGCAATCAGCCCCAGCATTTT

v_gene: TRBV27
j_gene: TRBJ2-3
len: 13
d_gene: -
abundance: few
CDR3aa: CASKLSSTDTQYF
CDR3nt: TGTGCCAGCAAACTTTCTAGCACAGATACGCAGTATTTT

v_gene: TRBV4-2
j_gene: TRBJ2-2
len: 16
d_gene: TRBD2
abundance: few
CDR3aa: CASSQLAGGETGELFF
CDR3nt: TGTGCCAGCAGCCAACTAGCGGGAGGTGAAACCGGGGAGCTGTTTTTT

v_gene: TRBV5-4
j_gene: TRBJ2-5
len: 14
d_gene: -
abundance: -
CDR3aa: CASSLTGPQETQYF
CDR3nt: TGTGCCAGCAGCTTGACAGGGCCACAAGAGACCCAGTACTTC

v_gene: TRBV5-6
j_gene: TRBJ2-7
len: 13
d_gene: -
abundance: many
CDR3aa: CASSRRYSYEQYF
CDR3nt: TGTGCCAGCAGCCGCAGGTACTCCTACGAGCAGTACTTC

v_gene: TRBV4-3
j_gene: TRBJ2-5
len: 16
d_gene: -
abundance: few
CDR3aa: CASSQEVQGRLETQYF
CDR3nt: TGCGCCAGCAGCCAAGAGGTTCAGGGGCGCTTGGAGACCCAGTACTTC

v_gene: TRBV2
j_gene: TRBJ2-7
len: 16
d_gene: TRBD2
abundance: -
CDR3aa: CASSGLAGGGSYEQYF
CDR3nt: TGTGCCAGCTCGGGACTAGCGGGAGGAGGGTCCTACGAGCAGTACTTC

v_gene: TRBV11-2
j_gene: TRBJ2-1
len: 12
d_gene: TRBD2
abundance: many
CDR3aa: CASRISGDEQFF
CDR3nt: TGTGCCAGCAGGATTAGCGGGGACGAGCAGTTCTTC

v_gene: TRBV6-5
j_gene: TRBJ2-3
len: 14
d_gene: TRBD1
abundance: few
CDR3aa: CASSDRVGTDTQYF
CDR3nt: TGTGCCAGCAGTGACAGGGTTGGCACAGATACGCAGTATTTT

v_gene: TRBV27
j_gene: TRBJ2-1
len: 13
d_gene: -
abundance: few
CDR3aa: CASRLYREDEQFF
CDR3nt: TGTGCCAGCAGACTCTACAGGGAAGATGAGCAGTTCTTC

v_gene: TRBV7-8
j_gene: TRBJ1-4
len: 14
d_gene: -
abundance: few
CDR3aa: CASSLGRFNEKLFF
CDR3nt: TGTGCCAGCAGCTTAGGGCGGTTTAATGAAAAACTGTTTTTT

v_gene: TRBV5-4
j_gene: TRBJ1-5
len: 13
d_gene: -
abundance: -
CDR3aa: CASSLGRNQPQHF
CDR3nt: TGTGCCAGCAGCTTGGGCAGGAATCAGCCCCAGCATTTT

v_gene: TRBV6-1
j_gene: TRBJ2-7
len: 15
d_gene: -
abundance: few
CDR3aa: CASSEKGPTESEQYF
CDR3nt: TGTGCCAGCAGTGAAAAGGGGCCCACAGAGAGCGAGCAGTACTTC

v_gene: TRBV11-2
j_gene: TRBJ2-1
len: 17
d_gene: TRBD2
abundance: -
CDR3aa: CASSARRGLAGDNEQFF
CDR3nt: TGTGCCAGCAGCGCCAGACGCGGACTAGCGGGAGACAATGAGCAGTTCTTC

v_gene: TRBV10-3
j_gene: TRBJ2-3
len: 14
d_gene: -
abundance: few
CDR3aa: CAISEGRDTDTQYF
CDR3nt: TGTGCCATCAGTGAAGGCAGGGACACAGATACGCAGTATTTT

v_gene: TRBV30
j_gene: TRBJ2-5
len: 14
d_gene: -
abundance: few
CDR3aa: CAWSVGGVKETQYF
CDR3nt: TGTGCCTGGAGTGTGGGCGGGGTTAAAGAGACCCAGTACTTC

v_gene: TRBV28
j_gene: TRBJ2-1
len: 16
d_gene: TRBD1
abundance: -
CDR3aa: CASSPPAGTGLNEQFF
CDR3nt: TGTGCCAGCAGCCCTCCTGCCGGGACAGGGTTGAATGAGCAGTTCTTC

v_gene: TRBV4-2
j_gene: TRBJ2-7
len: 12
d_gene: -
abundance: -
CDR3aa: CASSSGVYEQYF
CDR3nt: TGTGCCAGCAGCTCAGGGGTCTACGAGCAGTACTTC

v_gene: TRBV19
j_gene: TRBJ2-7
len: 14
d_gene: TRBD2
abundance: -
CDR3aa: CASSISGRAYEQYF
CDR3nt: TGTGCCAGTAGTATTAGTGGGAGGGCCTACGAGCAGTACTTC

v_gene: TRBV5-6
j_gene: TRBJ2-3
len: 13
d_gene: -
abundance: few
CDR3aa: CASSLKGTDTQYF
CDR3nt: TGTGCCAGCAGCTTGAAGGGGACAGATACGCAGTATTTT

v_gene: TRBV30
j_gene: TRBJ1-2
len: 12
d_gene: -
abundance: few
CDR3aa: CAWSRGGFGYTF
CDR3nt: TGTGCCTGGAGTCGGGGAGGATTCGGCTACACCTTC

v_gene: TRBV19
j_gene: TRBJ2-1
len: 16
d_gene: TRBD2
abundance: -
CDR3aa: CASSEASGIVYNEQFF
CDR3nt: TGTGCCAGTAGTGAGGCTAGCGGGATCGTCTACAATGAGCAGTTCTTC

v_gene: TRBV28
j_gene: TRBJ2-3
len: 13
d_gene: -
abundance: few
CDR3aa: CASTPSGTDTQYF
CDR3nt: TGTGCCAGCACCCCTAGCGGCACAGATACGCAGTATTTT

v_gene: TRBV7-9
j_gene: TRBJ2-7
len: 14
d_gene: -
abundance: -
CDR3aa: CASADFGRTYEQYF
CDR3nt: TGTGCCAGCGCGGACTTCGGCAGGACCTACGAGCAGTACTTC

v_gene: TRBV19
j_gene: TRBJ2-3
len: 15
d_gene: -
abundance: -
CDR3aa: CASSTGVAATDTQYF
CDR3nt: TGTGCCAGTAGTACGGGGGTAGCGGCCACAGATACGCAGTATTTT

v_gene: TRBV13
j_gene: TRBJ2-2
len: 14
d_gene: -
abundance: few
CDR3aa: CASSLGAGTGELFF
CDR3nt: TGTGCCAGCAGCTTAGGGGCAGGGACCGGGGAGCTGTTTTTT

v_gene: TRBV7-2
j_gene: TRBJ2-3
len: 18
d_gene: TRBD2
abundance: few
CDR3aa: CASSRTRSGGLSTDTQYF
CDR3nt: TGTGCCAGCAGCCGCACCCGTAGCGGGGGGCTTAGCACAGATACGCAGTATTTT

v_gene: TRBV29-1
j_gene: TRBJ1-3
len: 12
d_gene: TRBD1
abundance: few
CDR3aa: CSGGTDGNTIYF
CDR3nt: TGCAGCGGAGGGACAGACGGAAACACCATATATTTT

v_gene: TRBV28
j_gene: TRBJ2-1
len: 16
d_gene: -
abundance: few
CDR3aa: CASRWQVPRRGNEQFF
CDR3nt: TGTGCCAGCAGGTGGCAAGTCCCGCGTAGGGGCAATGAGCAGTTCTTC

v_gene: TRBV7-2
j_gene: TRBJ2-1
len: 15
d_gene: -
abundance: few
CDR3aa: CASSLARDHYNEQFF
CDR3nt: TGTGCCAGCAGCTTAGCGCGGGATCACTACAATGAGCAGTTCTTC

v_gene: TRBV5-1
j_gene: TRBJ2-7
len: 13
d_gene: -
abundance: -
CDR3aa: CASSSDSTYEQYF
CDR3nt: TGCGCCAGCAGTTCCGACAGTACCTACGAGCAGTACTTC

v_gene: TRBV30
j_gene: TRBJ1-4
len: 13
d_gene: -
abundance: few
CDR3aa: CAWRGTANEKLFF
CDR3nt: TGTGCCTGGAGAGGAACAGCTAATGAAAAACTGTTTTTT

v_gene: TRBV7-2
j_gene: TRBJ1-6
len: 14
d_gene: -
abundance: many
CDR3aa: CASSPGREASPLHF
CDR3nt: TGTGCCAGCAGCCCAGGGAGGGAGGCTTCACCCCTCCACTTT

v_gene: TRBV6-5
j_gene: TRBJ2-1
len: 13
d_gene: -
abundance: -
CDR3aa: CASSYPNGNEQFF
CDR3nt: TGTGCCAGCAGTTACCCGAACGGGAATGAGCAGTTCTTC

v_gene: TRBV29-1
j_gene: TRBJ2-3
len: 14
d_gene: TRBD1
abundance: -
CDR3aa: CSVDMDRGTDTQYF
CDR3nt: TGCAGCGTTGACATGGACAGGGGCACAGATACGCAGTATTTT

v_gene: TRBV2
j_gene: TRBJ1-1
len: 13
d_gene: -
abundance: -
CDR3aa: CASSLDSNTEAFF
CDR3nt: TGTGCCAGCAGTCTGGACAGCAACACTGAAGCTTTCTTT

v_gene: TRBV5-1
j_gene: TRBJ2-7
len: 14
d_gene: TRBD1
abundance: -
CDR3aa: CASSLAGQGYEQYF
CDR3nt: TGCGCCAGCAGCTTAGCGGGACAGGGGTATGAGCAGTACTTC

v_gene: TRBV30
j_gene: TRBJ1-5
len: 14
d_gene: -
abundance: few
CDR3aa: CAWSVLQDDQPQHF
CDR3nt: TGTGCCTGGAGTGTATTACAGGATGATCAGCCCCAGCATTTT

v_gene: TRBV9
j_gene: TRBJ2-5
len: 18
d_gene: TRBD2
abundance: -
CDR3aa: CASSAGRGVSVKQETQYF
CDR3nt: TGTGCCAGCAGCGCCGGCCGGGGGGTTAGCGTAAAGCAAGAGACCCAGTACTTC

v_gene: TRBV5-1
j_gene: TRBJ2-5
len: 16
d_gene: TRBD2
abundance: few
CDR3aa: CASSLGTSGTQETQYF
CDR3nt: TGCGCCAGCAGCTTGGGGACTAGCGGGACCCAAGAGACCCAGTACTTC

v_gene: TRBV6-4
j_gene: TRBJ1-4
len: 14
d_gene: -
abundance: -
CDR3aa: CASASGETNEKLFF
CDR3nt: TGTGCCAGCGCGTCGGGGGAGACTAATGAAAAACTGTTTTTT

v_gene: TRBV28
j_gene: TRBJ2-7
len: 14
d_gene: TRBD2
abundance: -
CDR3aa: CASTLAGGPYEQYF
CDR3nt: TGTGCCAGCACCCTAGCGGGAGGGCCCTACGAGCAGTACTTC

v_gene: TRBV7-8
j_gene: TRBJ2-5
len: 15
d_gene: -
abundance: -
CDR3aa: CASSLTPPPGETQYF
CDR3nt: TGTGCCAGCAGCTTAACCCCCCCGCCCGGAGAGACCCAGTACTTC